This is a list of T cell receptor beta chains from one sample in a study of human T cells and chemical hapten exposure. In TCRdb, the RACE reads were re-called with MiXCR into one record per CDR3 protein. The sample includes more than 100,000 distinct CDR3 sequences, about 11% seen only once; the top ten take under 2.5%. Sequencing used whole blood, obtained in connection with sensitization to the hapten diphenylcyclopropenone (DPC). The receptors stem from a woman between 50 and 59 years old with alopecia areata. Some clones in this sample may be carry-over from other donors' samples. CDR3s include the opening cysteine and the closing phenylalanine or tryptophan. A D gene is named only where the DNA matches it firmly. The size entry is marked missing in some rows and otherwise reads once, few, many or a size class.

TRBJ2-7,TRBV25-1,many,-,CASSALGYEQYF,TGTGCCAGCAGTGCCCTGGGCTACGAGCAGTACTTC
TRBJ1-1,TRBV5-6,few,TRBD1,CASSIRDRGPNTEAFF,TGTGCCAGCAGCATCCGGGACAGGGGGCCGAACACTGAAGCTTTCTTT
TRBJ2-3,TRBV20-1,many,TRBD2,CSARDRASGRLDTQYF,TGCAGTGCTAGAGATAGGGCTAGCGGGAGACTAGATACGCAGTATTTT
TRBJ2-3,TRBV28,few,-,CASRINQRISTDTQYF,TGTGCCAGCAGAATCAATCAGCGGATTAGCACAGATACGCAGTATTTT
TRBJ2-6,TRBV6-5,many,-,CASSYNRAGTGANVLTF,TGTGCCAGCAGTTATAACAGGGCGGGAACTGGGGCCAACGTCCTGACTTTC
TRBJ1-5,TRBV21-1,few,-,CASTRIPGSGNQPQHF,TGTGCCAGCACCAGAATTCCGGGGAGTGGGAATCAGCCCCAGCATTTT
TRBJ2-1,TRBV7-8,few,TRBD2,CASSPWTSGGAMGQFF,TGTGCCAGCAGCCCCTGGACTAGCGGGGGGGCAATGGGGCAGTTCTTC
TRBJ2-7,TRBV7-2,few,-,CASSLGDWSSYEQYF,TGTGCCAGCAGCTTGGGAGACTGGAGCTCCTACGAGCAGTACTTC
TRBJ2-7,TRBV27,few,-,CASSLQGGPPYEQYF,TGTGCCAGCAGTTTACAAGGCGGGCCGCCCTACGAGCAGTACTTC
TRBJ2-3,TRBV28,few,-,CASSFNRDGTSDTQYF,TGTGCCAGCAGTTTTAACCGGGACGGGACCTCGGATACGCAGTATTTT
TRBJ2-7,TRBV3-1,few,-,CASSLGNVEQYF,TGTGCCAGCAGCCTGGGTAATGTGGAGCAGTACTTC
TRBJ2-3,TRBV29-1,many,-,CSVAGTGVSTDTQYF,TGCAGCGTTGCCGGGACGGGAGTGAGCACAGATACGCAGTATTTT
TRBJ2-3,TRBV20-1,-,-,CSALQGGTDTQYF,TGCAGTGCTCTCCAAGGGGGGACAGATACGCAGTATTTT
TRBJ2-5,TRBV7-9,-,TRBD1,CASSTRTGTGETQYF,TGTGCCAGCAGCACCCGGACAGGGACAGGAGAGACCCAGTACTTC
TRBJ1-5,TRBV20-1,few,-,CSAKPAAIPQPQHF,TGCAGTGCTAAACCGGCAGCGATCCCTCAGCCCCAGCATTTT
TRBJ1-2,TRBV5-1,few,-,CASSAPQGSYGYTF,TGCGCCAGCAGCGCTCCCCAGGGATCCTATGGCTACACCTTC
TRBJ2-2,TRBV20-1,many,TRBD2,CSVPIAGGNTGELFF,TGCAGTGTTCCCATAGCGGGGGGCAACACCGGGGAGCTGTTTTTT
TRBJ2-3,TRBV11-2,few,-,CASSSNSADTQYF,TGTGCCAGCAGCTCAAACTCGGCAGATACGCAGTATTTT
TRBJ1-5,TRBV7-9,-,TRBD1,CASSLGTTGGIRQPQHF,TGTGCCAGCAGCTTAGGGACAACAGGGGGCATTCGTCAGCCCCAGCATTTT
TRBJ2-4,TRBV28,few,TRBD2,CASRDGGLAKNIQYF,TGTGCCAGCCGGGACGGGGGGTTGGCCAAAAACATTCAGTACTTC
TRBJ1-1,TRBV6-2/TRBV6-3,-,TRBD1,CASSALDRGALNTEAFF,TGTGCCAGCAGTGCCCTTGACAGGGGGGCTTTGAACACTGAAGCTTTCTTT
TRBJ2-1,TRBV6-2/TRBV6-3,few,-,CASMGGGPKLNEQFF,TGTGCCAGCATGGGTGGAGGGCCTAAACTCAATGAGCAGTTCTTC
TRBJ2-7,TRBV12-3/TRBV12-4,-,TRBD1,CASSRDRAPYEQYF,TGTGCCAGCAGTCGGGACAGGGCGCCCTACGAGCAGTACTTC
TRBJ2-3,TRBV7-2,-,-,CASSSLLLRDTDTQYF,TGTGCCAGCAGCTCCTTGTTGTTACGGGACACAGATACGCAGTATTTT
TRBJ2-5,TRBV2,-,-,CASKANLQETQYF,TGTGCCAGCAAGGCGAACCTCCAAGAGACCCAGTACTTC
TRBJ1-6,TRBV6-6,-,TRBD1,CASRQGDNSPLHF,TGTGCCAGCAGACAGGGGGATAATTCACCCCTCCACTTT
TRBJ2-7,TRBV9,many,TRBD2,CASSGPSGSFDEQYF,TGTGCCAGCAGCGGACCTAGCGGGAGTTTCGACGAGCAGTACTTC
TRBJ2-1,TRBV12-3/TRBV12-4,few,TRBD2,CASSPTSGRINEQFF,TGTGCCAGCAGCCCTACTAGCGGGAGAATCAATGAGCAGTTCTTC
TRBJ1-1,TRBV12-5,-,-,CASGPPGSTEAFF,TGTGCTAGTGGTCCCCCCGGGTCCACTGAAGCTTTCTTT
TRBJ2-4,TRBV28,-,TRBD2,CASSSGTSALAKNIQYF,TGTGCCAGCAGCTCAGGGACTAGCGCTTTAGCCAAAAACATTCAGTACTTC
TRBJ2-3,TRBV5-4,few,TRBD2,CARPWGPGGLDTQYF,TGTGCCAGACCCTGGGGGCCGGGAGGGTTAGATACGCAGTATTTT
TRBJ2-6,TRBV5-1,-,-,CASSPRQGGMSGANVLTF,TGCGCCAGCAGCCCCAGACAGGGAGGAATGTCTGGGGCCAACGTCCTGACTTTC
TRBJ2-1,TRBV7-9,-,-,CASSLERVYDEQFF,TGTGCCAGCAGCTTAGAACGGGTGTACGATGAGCAGTTCTTC
TRBJ2-1,TRBV7-2,few,TRBD2,CASSLPLGLAGAHNEQFF,TGTGCCAGCAGCTTACCACTCGGACTAGCGGGGGCCCACAATGAGCAGTTCTTC
TRBJ2-3,TRBV12-3/TRBV12-4,many,-,CASSLLSDTQYF,TGTGCCAGCAGTTTACTATCAGATACGCAGTATTTT
TRBJ2-1,TRBV4-3,few,-,CASSQTEADYNEQFF,TGCGCCAGCAGCCAGACCGAAGCGGACTACAATGAGCAGTTCTTC
TRBJ1-1,TRBV6-5,few,TRBD1,CASSSRQGPNTEAFF,TGTGCCAGCAGTTCCCGACAGGGGCCGAACACTGAAGCTTTCTTT
TRBJ2-3,TRBV6-4,few,-,CASARGGAGSDTQYF,TGTGCCAGCGCGAGGGGGGGAGCAGGGTCCGATACGCAGTATTTT
TRBJ1-1,TRBV5-1,many,-,CASSADSPRGVTEAFF,TGCGCCAGCAGCGCGGACAGCCCCCGCGGGGTCACTGAAGCTTTCTTT
TRBJ1-5,TRBV7-2,-,-,CASSWGAGSNQPQHF,TGTGCCAGCAGTTGGGGGGCGGGGAGCAATCAGCCCCAGCATTTT
TRBJ2-6,TRBV29-1,-,-,CSVEGISGANVLTF,TGCAGCGTTGAAGGGATCTCTGGGGCCAACGTCCTGACTTTC
TRBJ1-1,TRBV5-1,few,-,CASSTTGNTEAFF,TGCGCCAGCAGCACGACCGGGAACACTGAAGCTTTCTTT
TRBJ2-3,TRBV29-1,many,-,CSVMSGAMAQYF,TGCAGCGTAATGAGCGGTGCAATGGCGCAGTATTTT
TRBJ2-5,TRBV12-3/TRBV12-4,-,TRBD1,CASSQGAETQYF,TGTGCCAGCAGTCAGGGGGCTGAGACCCAGTACTTC
TRBJ2-3,TRBV28,-,-,CASRRDPTDTQYF,TGTGCCAGCAGGCGGGACCCCACAGATACGCAGTATTTT
TRBJ2-1,TRBV30,few,-,CAWSWGAYNEQFF,TGTGCCTGGAGTTGGGGGGCCTACAATGAGCAGTTCTTC
TRBJ2-7,TRBV7-2,few,TRBD2,CASTGTSGPYEQYF,TGTGCCAGCACCGGGACTAGCGGCCCCTACGAGCAGTACTTC
TRBJ1-6,TRBV29-1,-,-,CSVEESSGARGGLHF,TGCAGCGTTGAAGAGAGTTCAGGGGCCCGGGGGGGCCTCCACTTT
TRBJ2-5,TRBV4-2,-,TRBD1,CASSQDLGQGARETQYF,TGTGCCAGCAGCCAAGATTTGGGACAGGGGGCAAGGGAGACCCAGTACTTC
TRBJ1-2,TRBV5-6,-,-,CASSPVVFTTTGYGYTF,TGTGCCAGCAGCCCCGTAGTTTTCACGACAACGGGGTATGGCTACACCTTC
TRBJ2-7,TRBV2,-,-,CASGPPYEQYF,TGTGCCAGCGGGCCCCCCTACGAGCAGTACTTC
TRBJ1-6,TRBV6-4,-,-,CASSDRAGSPLHF,TGTGCCAGCAGTGACAGGGCCGGGTCACCCCTCCACTTT
TRBJ2-4,TRBV4-2,-,-,CASSQDWLAKNIQYF,TGTGCCAGCAGCCAAGATTGGCTAGCCAAAAACATTCAGTACTTC
TRBJ1-2,TRBV6-6,few,-,CASSYLSDRPSNGYTF,TGTGCCAGCAGTTACCTTTCCGACAGACCCTCGAATGGCTACACCTTC